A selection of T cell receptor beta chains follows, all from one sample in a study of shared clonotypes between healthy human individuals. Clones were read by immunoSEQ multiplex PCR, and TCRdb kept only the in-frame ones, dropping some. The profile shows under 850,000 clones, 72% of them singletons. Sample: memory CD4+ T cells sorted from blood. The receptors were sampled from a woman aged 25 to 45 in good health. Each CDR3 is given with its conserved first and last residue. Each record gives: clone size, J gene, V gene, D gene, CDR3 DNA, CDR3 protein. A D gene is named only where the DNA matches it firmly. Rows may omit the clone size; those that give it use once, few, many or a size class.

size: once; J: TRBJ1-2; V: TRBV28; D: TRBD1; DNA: TGTGCCAGCAGCAGTCCGGGACAGGGGGTCCAGGGCTATACCTTC; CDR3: CASSSPGQGVQGYTF
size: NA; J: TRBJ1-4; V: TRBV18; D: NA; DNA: TGTGCCAGCTCACCACCGGGCAGGGAAAATGAAAAACTGTTTTTT; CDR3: CASSPPGRENEKLFF
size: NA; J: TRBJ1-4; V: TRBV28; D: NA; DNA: TGTGCCAGCAGTTTTCTTTCAACAGGGAAAAAACTGTTTTTT; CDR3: CASSFLSTGKKLFF
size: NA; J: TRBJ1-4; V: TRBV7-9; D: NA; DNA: TGTGCCAGCAGCTCTCAGGGTTGGACTAATGAAAAACTGTTTTTT; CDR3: CASSSQGWTNEKLFF
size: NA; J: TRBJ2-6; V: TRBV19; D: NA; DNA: TGTGCCAGTAGTCCACGGTTTCAGGCTGGGGCCAACGTCCTGACTTTC; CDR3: CASSPRFQAGANVLTF
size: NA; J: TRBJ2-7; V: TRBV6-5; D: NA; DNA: TGTGCCAGCAGCCTACAGGAAGCCTACGAGCAGTACTTC; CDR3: CASSLQEAYEQYF
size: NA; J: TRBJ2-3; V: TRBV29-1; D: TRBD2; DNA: TGCAGCGTTGAGGGGGCGGAAGGGACTAGCAGCCTGGATACGCAGTATTTT; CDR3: CSVEGAEGTSSLDTQYF
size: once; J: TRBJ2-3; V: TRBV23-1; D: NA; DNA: TGCGCCAGGATGGACAGGGCGGGGGGTACGCAGTATTTT; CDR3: CARMDRAGGTQYF
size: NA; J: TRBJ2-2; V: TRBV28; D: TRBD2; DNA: TGTGCCAGCAGCCGGGCGGGGGTCCCCGGGGAGCTGTTTTTT; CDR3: CASSRAGVPGELFF
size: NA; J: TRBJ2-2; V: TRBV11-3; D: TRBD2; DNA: TGTGCCAGCTCCGGGACTAGGGCCGGGGAGCTGTTTTTT; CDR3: CASSGTRAGELFF
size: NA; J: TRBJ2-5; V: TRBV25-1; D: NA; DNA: TGTGCCAGCAGTCCCCAATCGCCGGGGGCACTAGCAACTCAGTACTTC; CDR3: CASSPQSPGALATQYF
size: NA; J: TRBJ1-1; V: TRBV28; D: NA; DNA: TGTGCCAGCGGTCCGGGAAGGAGGTTCACTGAAGCTTTCTTT; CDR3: CASGPGRRFTEAFF
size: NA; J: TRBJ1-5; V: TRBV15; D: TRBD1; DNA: TGTGCCACCAGCAGAGATCCAGGGGGAAGCAATCAGCCCCAGCATTTT; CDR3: CATSRDPGGSNQPQHF
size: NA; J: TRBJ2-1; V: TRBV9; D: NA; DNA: TGTGCCAGCAGCGCGGGAACTACCTCCTACAATGAGCAGTTCTTC; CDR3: CASSAGTTSYNEQFF
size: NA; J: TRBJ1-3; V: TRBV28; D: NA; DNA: TGTGCCAGCAGTTTAGACGCAGGAGGAGCTGGAAACACCATATATTTT; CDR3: CASSLDAGGAGNTIYF
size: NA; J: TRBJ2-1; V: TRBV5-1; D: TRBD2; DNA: TGCGCCAGCAGCAGATCTAGCGGAGGGTACAATGAGCAGTTCTTC; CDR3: CASSRSSGGYNEQFF
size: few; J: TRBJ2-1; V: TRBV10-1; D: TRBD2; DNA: TGCGCCAGCAGTGAGCAGAACGGGACTAGCGGAAGGTACAATGAGCAGTTCTTC; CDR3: CASSEQNGTSGRYNEQFF
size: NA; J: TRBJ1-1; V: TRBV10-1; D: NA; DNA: TGCGCCAGCAGTGAGGCCCCCTCGAACACTGAAGCTTTCTTT; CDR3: CASSEAPSNTEAFF
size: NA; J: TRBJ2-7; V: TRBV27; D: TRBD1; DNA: TGTGCCAGCAGTTTATCGGGGACAGGGTATTGGGAGCAGTACTTC; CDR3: CASSLSGTGYWEQYF
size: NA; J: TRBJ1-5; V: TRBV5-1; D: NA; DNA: TGCGCCAGCAGCCCGGGTTTAAGGGGGGCCAGTGAGCCCCAGCATTTT; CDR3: CASSPGLRGASEPQHF
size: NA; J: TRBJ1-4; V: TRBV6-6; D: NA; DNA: TGTGCCAGCTCCACGGTTGCAACTAATGAAAAACTGTTTTTT; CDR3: CASSTVATNEKLFF
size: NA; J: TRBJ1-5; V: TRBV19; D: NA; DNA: TGTGCCAGTAGTATGGTGGATCAGCCCCAGCATTTT; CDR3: CASSMVDQPQHF
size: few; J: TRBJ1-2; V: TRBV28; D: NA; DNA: TGTGCCAGCTCGGTGGGGGGCGGGCGTGGCTACACCTTC; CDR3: CASSVGGGRGYTF
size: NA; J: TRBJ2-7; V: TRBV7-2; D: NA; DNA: TGTGCCAGCAGCTTACTGGTCTTAGGGGAGCAGTACTTC; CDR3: CASSLLVLGEQYF
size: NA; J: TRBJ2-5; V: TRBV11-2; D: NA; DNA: TGTGCCAGCAGCTTAGATCGAGGGACCGTAGGAGAGACCCAGTACTTC; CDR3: CASSLDRGTVGETQYF
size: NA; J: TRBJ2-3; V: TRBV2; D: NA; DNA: TGTGCCAGCATTGAAACGAGAAACACAGATACGCAGTATTTT; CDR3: CASIETRNTDTQYF
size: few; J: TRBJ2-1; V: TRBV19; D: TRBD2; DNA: TGTGCCAGTACGACTAGCCATCTGGCGCACAATGAGCAGTTCTTC; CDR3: CASTTSHLAHNEQFF
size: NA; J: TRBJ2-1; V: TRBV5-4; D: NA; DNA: TGTGCCAGCAGCTTGGAGGTATACAATGAGCAGTTCTTC; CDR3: CASSLEVYNEQFF
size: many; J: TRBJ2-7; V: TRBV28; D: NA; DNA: TGTGCCAGCAGATCAGGGGTATACGAGCAGTACTTC; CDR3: CASRSGVYEQYF
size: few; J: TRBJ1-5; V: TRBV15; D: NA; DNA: TGTGCCACCAGCATGTTTGGTCAGCCCCAGCATTTT; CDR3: CATSMFGQPQHF
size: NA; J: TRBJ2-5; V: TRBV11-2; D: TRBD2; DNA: TGTGCCAGCAGCTTATTAATAGCGGGAGGGCAAGAGACCCAGTACTTC; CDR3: CASSLLIAGGQETQYF
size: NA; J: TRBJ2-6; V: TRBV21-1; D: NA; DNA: TGTGCCAGCAGCAAAGCGCTCAGCCGGAGCTCTGGGGCCAACGTCCTGACTTTC; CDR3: CASSKALSRSSGANVLTF
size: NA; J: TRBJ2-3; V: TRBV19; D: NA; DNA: TGTGCCAGTAGTATCCAAGTATGGGATACGCAGTATTTT; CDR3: CASSIQVWDTQYF
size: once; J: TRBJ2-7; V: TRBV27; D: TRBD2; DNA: TGTGCCAGCAGTTCGAGTCGAGCGGGGAATAGGGTCTACGAGCAGTACTTC; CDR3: CASSSSRAGNRVYEQYF
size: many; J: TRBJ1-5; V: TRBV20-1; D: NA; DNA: TGCAGTGCTAGAGGGTTGGGCCCCCAGCATTTT; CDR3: CSARGLGPQHF
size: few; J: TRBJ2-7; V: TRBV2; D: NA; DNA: TGTGCCAGTCGCTCCGGGGGCAGCTTTGGTGAGCAGTACTTC; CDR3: CASRSGGSFGEQYF
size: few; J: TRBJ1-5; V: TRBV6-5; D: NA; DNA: TGTGCCAGCAGTTACGGAGGTAGCAATCAGCCCCAGCATTTT; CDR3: CASSYGGSNQPQHF
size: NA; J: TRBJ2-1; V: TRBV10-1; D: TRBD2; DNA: TGCGCCAGCCCTCGGGGCGGGAGGGCCCAAGGGTACAATGAGCAGTTCTTC; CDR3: CASPRGGRAQGYNEQFF
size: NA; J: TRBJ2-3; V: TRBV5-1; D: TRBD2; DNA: TGCGCCAGCAGCTTCCGGGGCCTTCTAGCGGGAGGGCCAGATACGCAGTATTTT; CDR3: CASSFRGLLAGGPDTQYF
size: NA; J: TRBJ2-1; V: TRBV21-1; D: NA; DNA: TGTGCCAGCAGCAAAGTACAGACAGGTCCAAGGTATGAGCAGTTCTTC; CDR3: CASSKVQTGPRYEQFF
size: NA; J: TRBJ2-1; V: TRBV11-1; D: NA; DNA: TGTGCCAGCAGCTTAAGGGCCGCCGGACCTGGAAATGAGCAGTTCTTC; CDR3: CASSLRAAGPGNEQFF
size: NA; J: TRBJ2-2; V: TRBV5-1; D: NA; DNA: TGCGCCAGCAGCTTGGGTCCCACCGGGGAGCTGTTTTTT; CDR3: CASSLGPTGELFF
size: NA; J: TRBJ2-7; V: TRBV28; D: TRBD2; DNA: TGTGCCAGCAGTTTCCCGGGACTAGCGGGAGTATACGAGCAGTACTTC; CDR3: CASSFPGLAGVYEQYF
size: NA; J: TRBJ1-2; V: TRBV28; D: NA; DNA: TGTGCCAGCAGTTCCCACCCAGTCGGCTACACCTTC; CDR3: CASSSHPVGYTF
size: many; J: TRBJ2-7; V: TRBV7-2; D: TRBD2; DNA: TGTGCCAGCAGCAGAACTAGCGGGGCAAGCTCCTACGAGCAGTACTTC; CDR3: CASSRTSGASSYEQYF
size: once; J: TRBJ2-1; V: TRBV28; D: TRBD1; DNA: TGTGCCAGCAGTTTATGGGGACAGAGCTCCTACAATGAGCAGTTCTTC; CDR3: CASSLWGQSSYNEQFF
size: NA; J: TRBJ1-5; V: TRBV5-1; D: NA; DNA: TGCGCCAGCAGCCAGGGACCCAATCAGCCCCAGCATTTT; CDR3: CASSQGPNQPQHF
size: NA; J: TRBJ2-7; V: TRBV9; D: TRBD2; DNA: TGTGCCAGCAGCGTAGGGCCGGGAGGGCCGCACGAGCAGTACTTC; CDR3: CASSVGPGGPHEQYF
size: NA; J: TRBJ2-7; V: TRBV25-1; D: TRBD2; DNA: TGTGCCAGCGGCCGACTAGCGGGAGAGATATACGAGCAGTACTTC; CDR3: CASGRLAGEIYEQYF
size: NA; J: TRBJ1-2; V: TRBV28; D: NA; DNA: TGTGCCAGCAGTCCCACAGCGGTCTATGGCTACACCTTC; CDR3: CASSPTAVYGYTF
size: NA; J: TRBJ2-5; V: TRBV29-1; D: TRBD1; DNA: TGCAGCGTTCCCGGACAGGGGAAAGAGACCCAGTACTTC; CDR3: CSVPGQGKETQYF
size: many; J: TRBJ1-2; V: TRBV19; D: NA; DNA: TGTGCCAGTAGCACTGGGGTAGAGAACTATGGCTACACCTTC; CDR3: CASSTGVENYGYTF